This record covers a single T cell receptor beta chain. This clone was seen a few times. Its antigen is not yet known. Nothing much larger sits one base from this clone, and base qualities are not available. V trim: 2 bases; J trim: 0 bases; unmatched bases: 10. Inclusive of the bounding cysteine and phenylalanine, the CDR3 is 17 residues long. Just the 51-base CDR3 DNA is kept, in frame starting at base 1. Looking up the germline V gene yields CDR1 MGHRA and CDR2 YSYEKL. Libraries came from the immunoSEQ multiplex PCR assay. The multiplex PCR relied on a mix of 60 forward primers for TCR Vbeta segments and 13 reverse primers for TCR Jbeta segments. A multiplex PCR assay on genomic DNA amplified the CDR3 region of rearranged TCR beta genes. On the Illumina HiSeq System, the amplified TCR beta libraries were sequenced as 87-base-pair reads. In the paper's pipeline: A later analysis tallied 75 million to 95 million unique TCR beta chains across the approximately 670 repertoires, and roughly 11 million of those chains were shared by two or more donors. To remove PCR and sequencing errors, raw reads were error-corrected and collapsed into unique sequences using a nearest-neighbor algorithm that merged closely related sequences. To assign V, D and J gene segments, CDR3 sequences were aligned to IMGT reference sequences. For a sequence to be retained, a match of at least six nucleotides to both a V gene segment and a J gene segment was required. Rearrangements were called productive when the CDR3 lacked stop codons and stayed in frame with V and J; all others were non-productive. Following IMGT convention, CDR3 was defined as the stretch from the second conserved V-encoded cysteine to the conserved J-encoded phenylalanine. Sequences without an unambiguous match to a single V gene segment were excluded from the earlier analysis of 587 of the donors. An earlier analysis of under 750 of the donors called V segments functional above 56.7% productive rearrangements and segregating when the between-donor standard deviation exceeded 5%. A statistical classification framework was built to diagnose cytomegalovirus status from the catalog of TCR beta chain sequences. In a later analysis, TCR nucleotide sequences were compared against IMGT/GENE-DB human TR gene sequences so that V and J genes could be assigned. In a later analysis, CDR3 sequences and most-parsimonious VDJ recombination scenarios were assigned using the TCRdist pipeline. A later analysis defined each TCR beta chain by its CDR3 amino acid sequence plus V-gene family, and excluded reads lacking a unique V-gene family. To address suspected cross-contamination and a sequencing artifact, a later analysis removed some 620 highly shared, low-generation-probability nucleotide sequences. A later analysis calculated a clonal expansion index for each public chain from normalized within-repertoire ranks of inferred template counts. Generation probabilities in a later analysis came from a VDJ recombination model fitted to out-of-frame rearrangements, and those results were checked against IGoR. Hypergeometric tests were used in a later analysis to score TCR-TCR, TCR-HLA and TCR-CMV co-occurrence, with a repertoire-size bias correction applied to the TCR pairs. False discovery rates were estimated in a later analysis by permuting HLA or CMV assignments 20 times. In a later analysis, co-occurring TCRs were grouped using DBSCAN, with TCRdist sequence similarity added in when clustering inside HLA-allele-positive subsets. Repertoires with fewer than 30,000 or more than 120,000 public chains were left out of co-occurrence clustering, as were about 5 repertoires with anomalous nucleotide sharing. The source is immuneACCESS, and TCRdb retained only in-frame sequences with V and J called. Part of the clones is not carried over; for the studies checked, unresolved V genes explain less than half of this, and the remainder is unexplained. V, J and clone size are those of that table, while D and trimming were read from the DNA. In this sample the table shows 150,000 to 180,000 clones, more than 75% of which occur a single time. The top ten clonotypes cover 7.7% of the sample.

These data come from a study of cytomegalovirus exposure and HLA in healthy donors (dated 2017 in TCRdb). Turning to the overall study: In an earlier analysis of around 540 of the donors, 250 to 300 Gb of sequence data and approximately 120 million unique TCR beta sequences from roughly 190 million T cells were reported. Approximately 300 gigabases of sequencing data and around 80 million unique TCR sequences made up an early release that covered approximately 650 HLA-typed donors. Of the approximately 370 genotyped donors, 81% were placed in the genetic ancestry cluster associated with self-reported Caucasian donors. The study aimed to test whether signatures of past pathogen exposure could be identified by cataloging public T cell receptors. Using immunosequencing, the study profiled T cell repertoires from roughly 650 subjects and related those repertoires to cytomegalovirus serostatus. A separate validation cohort of roughly 120 different subjects was used in addition to the approximately 640-subject first cohort. To predict cytomegalovirus infection status, the study brought together high-throughput TCR immunosequencing, statistical association of individual TCRs with disease status, and machine learning. In a later analysis, previously published TCR beta repertoires from roughly 710 donors were re-analyzed and high-resolution HLA genotyping was added so that TCR occurrence patterns could be studied. In the later analysis, no new phenotypic data were used to find candidate immune exposures; instead, reliance was placed on TCR beta sequences and their occurrence across donors. To decide whether each TCR beta V gene segment behaved as functional or pseudogenic, an earlier analysis of approximately 590 of the donors relied on high-throughput TCR beta sequencing. Donor age, sex, ethnicity and CMV serostatus were compiled together with the repertoire data. In a later genetic analysis, genome-wide SNP genotypes for about 65% of the 666 donors were used, and that subset was treated as a discovery cohort. All discovery cohort repertoires had been generated on a single sequencing platform. Both class I and class II loci were covered by HLA typing, at four-digit resolution. Typing coverage varied by locus: about 620-640 donors for A, B, C, DRB1 and DQB1; around 560 for DQA1; 606 for DPA1; 400 to 480 for DPB1. Because of strong linkage in the cohort, roughly 5 DR-DQ haplotypes were treated as single units for association and clustering. Among 398 genotyped donors of the cohort, an average of 235,054 unique TCR beta nucleotide sequences were sequenced per donor, roughly 18% of them non-productive.

The cohort consisted of 600 to 750 healthy bone marrow donors. At the time of sampling, every cohort member was nominally healthy, though immune exposures that went unrecorded were likely present. The donor was CMV seropositive and belonged to the group of 250 to 350 seropositive cohort members. Each donor provided a peripheral blood sample, and peripheral blood mononuclear cells were used for TCR beta sequencing. The Qiagen DNeasy Blood Extraction Kit was used to extract genomic DNA from the blood cell samples. The investigation overall reported the following: The classifier was reported to diagnose cytomegalovirus status with high specificity and sensitivity in both the original cohort and the validation cohort. The only immune exposure information available for the cohort was CMV serostatus. A later analysis found that HLA-associated TCR beta chains were more clonally expanded and had lower generation probabilities than equally common non-associated chains. The authors suggested that the approach could potentially be extended to other disease states and immunological phenotypes. A cluster of highly shared sequence variants was judged likely to be a technical artifact of the sequencing pipeline. In a later genetic analysis, fewer N-insertions in productive TCRs were reported among donors in an Asian-associated ancestry cluster than the approximately 670-donor mean. The presence/absence analyses assumed that sequencing depth was roughly uniform across donors, and that assumption may not be true. Because counts were too low, around 18 rarely observed V segments, including chromosome 9 orphons, were left out of the earlier analysis of 587 of the donors. Several of the top co-occurrence clusters appeared to be linked to parvovirus B19, influenza, CMV and Epstein-Barr virus, according to a later analysis. The cohort was sequenced for TCR beta chains only, and without alpha or paired-chain data the features that could be detected were limited. In a later analysis, around 15,000 TCR beta sequences were associated with specific HLA alleles at a false discovery rate of 0.05. An earlier analysis of some 590 of the donors showed that most TCR beta V segments appeared in productive rearrangements either about 90% or about 30% of the time, which broadly matched IMGT annotations. Assigning TCR associations to individual alleles was difficult when HLA alleles, especially DR and DQ, strongly co-occurred. In the study, 150 to 200 TCR beta chains were listed as associated with cytomegalovirus. In a later analysis, most CMV-associated TCR beta chains were found to appear HLA-restricted, with HLA associations seemingly driven largely by CMV exposure. HLA typing was unavailable for some donors at each locus, so association tests used only the typed subset. A later analysis found that TCR association rates varied across HLA loci, with DRB1 alleles showing the most associated TCRs and HLA-C alleles the fewest. Most TCR sequences were seen in very few donors, while some public TCRs were found in many individuals. A later genetic analysis associated a missense DCLRE1C variant with V-gene and J-gene trimming of TCR beta chains, and an independent cohort replicated the association. A further reported finding was that TCR beta sequences accurately predicted the HLA-A and HLA-B alleles for most subjects in the first cohort. Some IMGT-functional V segments, including TRBV6-2 and TRBV6-3, could not be told apart with the 87-base-pair reads, so those segments were excluded. In vitro tests confirmed that a few of the cytomegalovirus-associated TCR beta chains recognize cytomegalovirus antigens. Correlated functional status among segregating V segments might reflect linkage disequilibrium, but an unknown experimental factor could not be ruled out.

This TCR came from a man aged 25-45 years in good health and CMV-seropositive. Recombination connected TRBV4-1 to TRBJ2-7, with TRBD1 matching 7 junction bases. The specimen sequenced was PBMCs. The CDR3 protein sequence reads: CASSQRQGRESSYEQYF. DNA sequence: TGCGCCAGCAGCCAAAGACAGGGCCGCGAAAGCTCCTACGAGCAGTACTTC.